This T cell receptor (beta chain) was captured by sequencing in a study of tumor-infiltrating lymphocytes in primary liver carcinoma. The wider study: Patients comprised men and women whose ages fell between 30 and 69 years.

CDR1 and CDR2 (germline): LNHDA, SQIVND (reference sequence). The germline V and J ends were trimmed by 5 bases and 1 base, with 18 bases remaining between them. The CDR3 length is 18 residues. Co-extracted RNA and DNA came from about 19-30 mg of unsorted bulk tissue. Five distinct regions per tumor were sampled. All tumor samples contained more than 80% viable tumor cells. Details on this clonotype: A much bigger clone sits one base away, suggesting this may be a read error.

Starting material of 500 ng total RNA yielded TCR beta cDNA via a constant-region primer. Amplification in three nested multiplex PCR rounds with slightly modified ARM-PCR gave rise to TCR beta libraries. Two initial PCR rounds of around 10 cycles each paired TRBV1-TRBV30 forward primers with a C-beta reverse primer. TCRdb re-called the multiplex PCR reads with MiXCR, one entry per CDR3 protein. The sample yields 30,000 to 40,000 distinct CDR3 sequences, less than 85% seen once. The sequence was collected from a man between 40 and 49 years old with primary liver carcinoma and hepatitis B virus infection. The V and J genes are TRBV19 and TRBJ2-6; D possibly corresponds to TRBD2 (6 bases). The sequencing input was liver tumor tissue from sampling region 4. Sample subset: tumor region T4, right-lateral pole. The CDR3 nucleotides read TGTGCCAGTAGTTGGAGGATAGGGGCGGGATCTGGGGCCAACGTCCTGACTTTC. It translates to CASSWRIGAGSGANVLTF. The whole variable domain, remainder taken from reference TRBV19 and TRBJ2-6, is DGGITQSPKYLFRKEGQNVTLSCEQNLNHDAMYWYRQDPGQGLRLIYYSQIVNDFQKGDIAEGYSVSREKKESFPLTVTSAQKNPTAFYLCASSWRIGAGSGANVLTFGAGSRLTVL.